These T cell receptor beta chains were read from a single sample in a study of blood T cell repertoires in COVID-19. Sequenced by immunoSEQ multiplex PCR; TCRdb stores in-frame clones only, minus some. The sample has under 65,000 clones, roughly 90% seen once. The specimen was peripheral blood. These receptors originate from a man older than 75 with acute or convalescent COVID-19. CDR3s include the opening cysteine and the closing phenylalanine or tryptophan. The D gene is left open where the match is weak. Clone size is shown for a subset of rows, as once, few, many or a class of expanded clone.

13	-	TRBV25-1	-	TRBJ2-5	TGTGCCAGCAGTACCCGGAGGAGAGAGACCCAGTACTTC	CASSTRRRETQYF
15	-	TRBV6-2/TRBV6-3	-	TRBJ2-3	TGTGCCAGCAGTTCGCCTACTAGGTTCACAGATACGCAGTATTTT	CASSSPTRFTDTQYF
15	-	TRBV6-5	-	TRBJ2-3	TGTGCCAGCAGTTACTCTCGGGGAGTCACAGATACGCAGTATTTT	CASSYSRGVTDTQYF
14	TRBD2	TRBV6-5	-	TRBJ2-3	TGTGCCAGCACCCCAGCGGGAGCCACAGATACGCAGTATTTT	CASTPAGATDTQYF
12	-	TRBV12-3/TRBV12-4	-	TRBJ2-5	TGTGCCAGTTGCCGGCGGGAAGAGACCCAGTACTTC	CASCRREETQYF
13	-	TRBV3-1/TRBV3-2	-	TRBJ2-1	TGTGCCAGCAGCCACTCAGGGGTAGTGCAGCAGTTCTTC	CASSHSGVVQQFF
14	TRBD2	TRBV3-1/TRBV3-2	-	TRBJ2-7	TGTGCCAGCTATGGACGGGGAGGGAGTAACGAGCAGTACTTC	CASYGRGGSNEQYF
17	TRBD1	TRBV28	-	TRBJ1-1	TGTGCCAGCAGTTCCGACAGGGGGCGAAGTGGGAGCACTGAAGCTTTCTTT	CASSSDRGRSGSTEAFF
14	TRBD1	TRBV6-5	-	TRBJ2-7	TGTGCCAGCAGCCCCTGGACAGGGGTCAACGAGCAGTACTTC	CASSPWTGVNEQYF
16	TRBD1	TRBV7-6	-	TRBJ1-1	TGTGCCAGCAGCTTAGTACAGGGGGGGACGGACACTGAAGCTTTCTTT	CASSLVQGGTDTEAFF
16	TRBD1	TRBV5-5	-	TRBJ2-3	TGTGCCAGCAGTCCGGGGGTGGGACAGGGATCAGATACGCAGTATTTT	CASSPGVGQGSDTQYF
14	-	TRBV30	few	TRBJ1-6	TGTGCCTGGAGTGTACATAGGGGGAATTCACCCCTCCACTTT	CAWSVHRGNSPLHF
17	TRBD1	TRBV15	-	TRBJ2-2	TGTGCCACCAGCCGAACCTCCGGGACAGGGAGAACCGGGGAGCTGTTTTTT	CATSRTSGTGRTGELFF
13	TRBD2	TRBV29-1	-	TRBJ2-1	TGCAGCGTTGAAGATGCCGGGGGGGTTGAGCAGTTCTTC	CSVEDAGGVEQFF
18	-	TRBV3-1/TRBV3-2	-	TRBJ1-6	TGTGCCAGCAGCCAACGCGGGGGGTACAGCTCCTATAATTCACCCCTCCACTTT	CASSQRGGYSSYNSPLHF
15	TRBD2	TRBV18	-	TRBJ2-5	TGTGCCAGCTCACCCGCACGACTAGCGCAAGAGACCCAGTACTTC	CASSPARLAQETQYF
16	-	TRBV9	once	TRBJ1-3	TGTGCCAGCAGCGTAGGGGGCACCGGCTCTGGAAACACCATATATTTT	CASSVGGTGSGNTIYF